Presented here are 24 T cell receptor beta chains from one specimen sequenced in a study of T-cell reconstitution after alpha-beta-depleted transplantation in children. Preparation of the TCRbeta library was carried out with unique molecular identifiers. Each CDR3 protein gets one entry after TCRdb re-called the PCR reads with MiXCR. The sample carries about 980,000 distinct CDR3 sequences, roughly 31% recorded once. The specimen comprised PBMCs, mostly from graft donor cells, sampled 360 days after TCRalphabeta/CD19-depleted stem cell transplant. These receptors came from a boy under two years old who had a stem cell transplant for SCID, so the T cells may come from the graft donor.

The gene calls are TRBV9 and TRBJ2-4, with D possibly matching TRBD1 (5 bases). V was trimmed by 4 bases and J by 3 bases, leaving 14 bases between them. CDR1 is SGDLS and CDR2 is YYNGEE in the germline V gene. The CDR3 has 15 residues. This chain's CDR3 is CASSPSAGYKNIQYF. The CDR3, as DNA: TGTGCCAGCAGCCCCTCGGCAGGGTACAAAAACATTCAGTACTTC.

A few counts support this clonotype. The rearrangement joins TRBV6-5 to TRBJ1-1, with TRBD1 identical over 7 bases. The V gene end was trimmed by 6 bases and the J gene end by 3 bases; junction bases not matched to a gene: 13. Germline V gene lookup returns CDR1 MNHEY and CDR2 SVGAGI. The CDR3 contains 16 residues. The CDR3 sequence is CASSLRTGAPDTEAFF. In DNA form, the CDR3 reads TGTGCCAGCAGCTTACGCACAGGGGCCCCAGACACTGAAGCTTTCTTT.

The rearrangement joins TRBV11-2 to TRBJ2-7; 8 bases are a match to TRBD1. V lost 3 bases and J lost 7; bases outside the gene matches: 11. The germline V gene encodes CDR1 SGHAT and CDR2 FQNNGV. The CDR3 contains 15 residues. CDR3 protein: CASSFTSGTGLEQYF. In DNA form, the CDR3 reads TGTGCCAGCAGCTTCACGTCCGGGACAGGTCTGGAGCAGTACTTC.

The chain joins TRBV12-3 or TRBV12-4 to TRBJ2-7, with 9 nucleotides matching TRBD1. V lost 6 bases and J lost 7; bases outside the gene matches: 7. The CDR3 spans 13 residues. The CDR3 loop is CASRPQTGGEQYF. The CDR3 bases are TGTGCCAGCAGACCCCAGACAGGGGGTGAGCAGTACTTC.

J is TRBJ2-1 and V is TRBV20-1, with 8 positions matching TRBD1. CDR1 is DFQATT, CDR2 SNEGSKA, per germline (reference sequence). This CDR3 contains 16 residues. J lost 0 bases, V lost 3 bases, and 7 bases had no gene match. CDR3 sequence: CSASHRGESSYNEQFF. CDR3 coding DNA: TGCAGTGCTAGCCACAGGGGGGAAAGCTCCTACAATGAGCAGTTCTTC.

The chain carries TRBV29-1 and TRBJ1-2, with D possibly being TRBD1 (6 bases). Trimming cost V 3 bases and J 4 bases, with 18 bases left between them. Germline CDR1 is SQVTM and CDR2 is ANQGSEA. This CDR3 has 15 amino acids. The CDR3, as DNA: TGCAGCGTTGACACAAGGGGCGCGGACAGCTATGGCTACACCTTC. Its protein is CSVDTRGADSYGYTF.

The V call is TRBV11-3, the J call TRBJ2-5, with D maybe TRBD1 (6 bases). The CDR3 has 16 amino acids. Trimming took off 5 bases at V and 3 bases at J, with 19 bases between the two ends. Germline assignment: CDR1 SGHNT and CDR2 YENEEA. The CDR3 DNA follows: TGTGCCAGCAGCCCGAGAACAGGGAAGGTGGAAGAGACCCAGTACTTC. This translates into CASSPRTGKVEETQYF.

A single count supports this clonotype. This chain connects TRBV5-1 to TRBJ1-4; tentative D call: TRBD1 (5 bases). Germline V gene data show CDR1 as SGHRS and CDR2 as YFSETQ. The V gene lost 0 bases and the J gene lost 5 bases, with 14 bases spanning the gap. This CDR3 region has 16 residues. CDR3 protein: CASSLGGFRGNEKLFF. The CDR3, as DNA: TGCGCCAGCAGCTTGGGGGGCTTCCGGGGGAATGAAAAACTGTTTTTT.

This clonotype showed up just once. CDR3 nucleotides: TGCGCCAGCAGCCCCTACCAGACAGGGCTCGAAAGCGGCTACAATGAGCAGTTCTTC. Amino acids: CASSPYQTGLESGYNEQFF. V usage is TRBV4-1 and J usage is TRBJ2-1; 7 positions match TRBD1. After removal of 4 bases from V and 3 bases from J, the junction contained 18 bases not matched to a gene. Germline V gene sequence: CDR1 MGHRA, CDR2 YSYEKL. The length of the CDR3 is 19 residues.

In its sample, this clonotype was seen a few times. V and J are TRBV20-1 and TRBJ2-5; no reliable D call. Between the trimmed V and J ends, which lost 7 bases and 2 bases, there was a span of 8 bases. Germline loops: CDR1 DFQATT, CDR2 SNEGSKA (reference sequence). This CDR3 has 11 amino acids. The CDR3 here is CSGREQETQYF. As DNA, the CDR3 is TGCAGTGGAAGGGAACAAGAGACCCAGTACTTC.

This sequence joins TRBV20-1 and TRBJ2-7; 8 nucleotides match TRBD1. Looked up from germline, CDR1 is DFQATT and CDR2 is SNEGSKA (reference sequence). The length of the CDR3 is 14 residues. Germline trimming cut 0 bases from V and 3 bases from J; bases unmatched to any gene: 4. The CDR3: CSAREGGQGYEQYF. For the CDR3, the DNA is TGCAGTGCTAGAGAAGGCGGACAGGGCTACGAGCAGTACTTC.

The V and J genes are TRBV6-1 and TRBJ2-1; TRBD1 matches at 11 bases. CDR1 and CDR2 (germline): MNHNS, SASEGT. Trimming took 6 bases from V and 4 from J; bases not matched to a gene: 5. The CDR3 has 15 amino acids. CDR3 bases: TGTGCCAGCAGGGACAGGGGGCGCAATTACAATGAGCAGTTCTTC. It is translated as CASRDRGRNYNEQFF.

This clonotype was counted only a few times. The rearrangement joins TRBV7-9 to TRBJ2-2, with 12 bases fitting TRBD2. The germline gives CDR1 SEHNR, CDR2 FQNEAQ (reference sequence). CDR3 size: 15 residues. The V and J ends lost 6 bases and 5 bases, in that order; junction bases with no gene match: 4. Written as DNA, the CDR3 is TGTGCCAGCAGACCCGGGACTAGCGGGACCGGGGAGCTGTTTTTT. It encodes CASRPGTSGTGELFF.

There are a few counts of this clonotype. The rearrangement links TRBV5-1 to TRBJ1-2; D is unclear. Trimming left V 0 bases short and J 8 bases short, with 11 bases between. Germline loops: CDR1 SGHRS, CDR2 YFSETQ. CDR3 length: 13 residues. The CDR3 nucleotides read TGCGCCAGCAGCTTGGAGGCTCTTACAGGCTACACCTTC. Protein sequence: CASSLEALTGYTF.

The V call is TRBV20-1, the J call TRBJ2-7; TRBD2 agrees at 8 bases. Germline CDR1 reads DFQATT; CDR2 reads SNEGSKA (reference sequence). V dropped 3 bases and J dropped 2; count of bases not matched to a gene: 6. This CDR3 contains 14 residues. CDR3: CSASPAGGAYEQYF. The CDR3 coding sequence is TGCAGTGCTAGCCCCGCCGGGGGGGCCTACGAGCAGTACTTC.

This clonotype has more than one count but fewer than ten. V is TRBV11-2 and J is TRBJ2-7; 16 bases fit TRBD2. The germline V gene encodes CDR1 SGHAT and CDR2 FQNNGV. V lost 5 bases to trimming and J lost 4 bases; unmatched junction nucleotides: 11. CDR3 length equals 18 residues. The CDR3, as DNA: TGTGCCAGCAGCCCTAGAGTTGGGACTAGCGGGGGGGCGTACGAGCAGTACTTC. It yields the protein CASSPRVGTSGGAYEQYF.

This chain connects TRBV24-1 to TRBJ2-1; 10 bases match TRBD1. The CDR3 totals 17 residues. Germline CDR1 is KGHDR and CDR2 is SFDVKD. V shed 4 bases, J shed 8 bases, and the junction held 13 bases outside the gene matches. CDR3: CATSDATGTGVSYEQFF. CDR3 nucleotides: TGTGCCACCAGTGACGCTACCGGGACAGGGGTCTCTTATGAGCAGTTCTTC.

The chain is built from TRBV10-3 and TRBJ2-5, with D tentatively TRBD1 (6 bases). Germline-derived CDR1 and CDR2 are ENHRY and SYGVKD. This CDR3 spans 15 amino acids. Trimming shortened V by 3 bases and J by 2 bases, and 13 bases separated the two germline ends. The DNA of the CDR3 is TGTGCCATCAGTGAAGGGCAGGGGCGACAAGAGACCCAGTACTTC. This gives the protein CAISEGQGRQETQYF.

The rearrangement joins TRBV7-8 to TRBJ1-2; 7 bases map to TRBD1. Per the germline V gene, CDR1 is SGHVS and CDR2 is FQNEAQ. J lost 6 bases, V lost 5 bases, and 12 bases had no gene match. CDR3 size: 15 residues. CDR3 sequence (DNA): TGTGCCAGCAGCACAGTCGGCGAGGGGGCGAATGGCTACACCTTC. Translating gives CASSTVGEGANGYTF. Based on the CDR3 plus reference TRBV7-8 and TRBJ1-2, the full variable domain is GAGVSQSPRYKVAKRGQDVALRCDPISGHVSLFWYQQALGQGPEFLTYFQNEAQLDKSGLPSDRFFAERPEGSVSTLKIQRTQQEDSAVYLCASSTVGEGANGYTFGSGTRLTVV.

This clonotype was seen a handful of times. This CDR3 reads CASSATELNTGELFF. As DNA, the CDR3 is TGCGCCAGCAGCGCGACGGAGCTGAACACCGGGGAGCTGTTTTTT. The chain combines TRBV5-1 with TRBJ2-2; D ambiguous. This CDR3 region has 15 residues. Germline V gives CDR1 SGHRS, CDR2 YFSETQ. V was cut by 4 bases and J by 1 base, with 11 bases left in between.

The V call is TRBV6-1, the J call TRBJ1-6; TRBD1 might be the D (6 bases). Germline V CDR1 and CDR2: MNHNS, SASEGT. The CDR3 covers 13 residues. V gave up 10 bases and J gave up 8 bases, with 15 bases separating them. CDR3 sequence: CATSYRVDSPLHF. CDR3 nucleotide sequence: TGTGCCACCTCCTACAGGGTAGATTCACCCCTCCACTTT.

The V call is TRBV12-3 or TRBV12-4, the J call TRBJ2-7; D tentatively reads TRBD1 or TRBD2 (5 bases each). Trimming cost V 4 bases and J 3 bases, with 10 bases left between them. The CDR3 has 13 residues. CDR3 sequence reads: CASSSRDGYEQYF. DNA of the CDR3: TGTGCCAGCAGTTCCCGGGACGGCTACGAGCAGTACTTC.

This clonotype was seen only a few times. The V and J genes are TRBV7-3 and TRBJ2-1, with 11 bases matching TRBD1. The germline V gene has CDR1 SGHTA and CDR2 FQGTGA. With 1 base clipped from V and 10 bases from J, the junction kept 15 bases outside the gene matches. The CDR3 is 18 amino acids. For the CDR3, the DNA is TGTGCCAGCAGCTTAATGGGACGAGCGGGACAGGGGGTCGTGGAGCAGTTCTTC. It yields the protein CASSLMGRAGQGVVEQFF.

The chain recombines TRBV29-1 with TRBJ1-1, with TRBD1 matching over 10 bases. Germline CDR1 and CDR2: SQVTM and ANQGSEA. This CDR3 is 13 amino acids long. V lost 7 bases to trimming and J lost 4 bases; unmatched junction nucleotides: 6. CDR3 in DNA: TGCAGCGCTGGGGACAGGGGAACCACTGAAGCTTTCTTT. Its translation is CSAGDRGTTEAFF.